This section outlines one T cell receptor beta chain sequence together with its context. Its specificity is not known. The donors belonged to the roughly 120-subject validation cohort, separate from the approximately 700-subject first cohort. Germline loops: CDR1 SGHRS, CDR2 YFSETQ. Trimming took 0 bases from V and 2 from J, leaving 8 bases between them. The CDR3 has 14 residues. This sample was taken from a study of cytomegalovirus exposure and HLA in healthy donors. Assay used: immunoSEQ multiplex PCR; TCRdb lists only in-frame clones, some missing. Of roughly 120,000 clones listed, approximately 90% are singletons. Study results and caveats: Rare sequences made up most TCRs, while some public TCRs were found in many donors. Researchers counted approximately 160 TCR beta chains as cytomegalovirus-associated. Reports described diagnosis of cytomegalovirus status by the classifier as highly specific and sensitive.

The sequence derives from a young woman in good health and CMV-seronegative. The rearrangement links TRBV5-1 to TRBJ1-2; D is unclear. Sequencing used PBMCs. CDR3 amino acids: CASSLANKNYGYTF. In nucleotides, the CDR3 is TGCGCCAGCAGCTTGGCCAACAAGAACTATGGCTACACCTTC.